These 7 T cell receptor beta chains came from one sample sequenced in a study of Tregs in tolerant kidney transplant recipients (dated by TCRdb to between 2019 and 2020). Libraries were constructed by the immunoSEQ multiplex PCR assay. TCRdb stores this immuneACCESS table with in-frame sequences only. Part of the clones is absent; in the studies checked, under half of the shortfall reflects unresolved V genes, and no reason is known for the rest. The sample table lists 50,000 or so clones, roughly 89% of them with a count of one. The top ten clones comprise about 0.76% of the sample. Material for sequencing was Tregs from blood. The receptors originated from a human donor in good health.

This chain links TRBV13 with TRBJ2-2; 7 nucleotides align to TRBD1. Per germline, CDR1 PRHDT and CDR2 FYEKMQ (reference sequence). This CDR3 is 17 amino acids long. The junction had 5 bases not matched to a gene; V was cut back by 0 bases and J by 1 base. CDR3 residues: CASSLGGQVKNTGELFF. The CDR3 nucleotides read TGTGCCAGCAGCTTAGGAGGACAGGTAAAGAACACCGGGGAGCTGTTTTTT.

This chain links TRBV11-2 with TRBJ1-1; 9 bases agree with TRBD1. There are 13 residues in the CDR3. J gave up 11 bases and V 2 bases, and 6 bases lay outside the gene matches. Per the germline V gene, CDR1 is SGHAT and CDR2 is FQNNGV. CDR3 loop: CASSLNRGLGAFF. Written as DNA, the CDR3 is TGTGCCAGCAGCTTAAACAGGGGGCTAGGGGCTTTCTTT. Variable domain in full (rest from reference TRBV11-2 and TRBJ1-1): EAGVAQSPRYKIIEKRQSVAFWCNPISGHATLYWYQQILGQGPKLLIQFQNNGVVDDSQLPKDRFSAERLKGVDSTLKIQPAKLEDSAVYLCASSLNRGLGAFFGQGTRLTVV.

The chain combines TRBV5-1 with TRBJ2-5, with 9 bases that match TRBD1. V shed 6 bases and J 5 bases; nucleotides not matched to a gene: 5. Germline V gene data show CDR1 as SGHRS and CDR2 as YFSETQ. CDR3 length equals 13 residues. The CDR3 sequence: CASKQGAGETQYF. The CDR3 DNA reads TGCGCCAGCAAACAGGGGGCCGGGGAGACCCAGTACTTC.

CDR3 in amino acids: CASRITGSGNTIYF. The CDR3 region has the DNA TGTGCCAGCAGAATTACAGGTTCTGGAAACACCATATATTTT. The chain joins TRBV14 to TRBJ1-3; possible D gene TRBD1, 5 bases. The CDR3 sequence is 14 residues long. Germline V gives CDR1 SGHDN, CDR2 FVKESK. The V end lost 6 bases, the J end lost 1 base, and 10 bases lay between the germline ends. Complete variable domain (other parts from reference TRBV14 and TRBJ1-3): EAGVTQFPSHSVIEKGQTVTLRCDPISGHDNLYWYRRVMGKEIKFLLHFVKESKQDESGMPNNRFLAERTGGTYSTLKVQPAELEDSGVYFCASRITGSGNTIYFGEGSWLTVV.

This chain links TRBV2 with TRBJ1-5, with D unresolved. Germline V gives CDR1 SNHLY, CDR2 FYNNEI. The ends were cut back, 7 bases at V and 1 base at J, with 5 bases in the middle. The CDR3 has 12 amino acids. The CDR3 reads CASTGSNQPQHF. CDR3 DNA sequence: TGTGCCAGCACTGGGAGCAATCAGCCCCAGCATTTT.

The chain couples TRBV18 to TRBJ2-1, with D possibly TRBD2 on 6 matching bases. V was cut by 4 bases and J by 6 bases, with 16 bases left in between. The CDR3 extends over 15 amino acids. The V gene's germline CDR1 is KGHSH and CDR2 LQKENI. In nucleotides, the CDR3 is TGTGCCAGCTCACACGGACTACCGGCAACCAATGAGCAGTTCTTC. Amino acids: CASSHGLPATNEQFF.

This clone was observed a few times. The chain joins TRBV6-1 to TRBJ1-4, with D unresolved. V was cut by 4 bases and J by 8 bases, with 2 bases left in between. The CDR3 is 10 residues long. Per germline, CDR1 MNHNS and CDR2 SASEGT. CDR3 in amino acids: CASSGEKLFF. CDR3 coding DNA: TGTGCCAGCAGTGGGGAAAAACTGTTTTTT.